These 27 T cell receptor beta chains share one sample of origin, sequenced in a study of T cells after yellow fever vaccination. TCRdb processed the 5' RACE reads anew with MiXCR; each CDR3 protein has one entry. The sample holds about 580,000 distinct CDR3 sequences, less than 20% seen once. This sample comprised PBMCs, obtained around 5 days after the first yellow fever vaccination. These receptors all stem from a man between 18 and 35 years old who received the YFV17D yellow fever vaccine.

This clonotype was seen only a few times. The chain has TRBV7-2 and TRBJ2-7, with D tentatively TRBD1 or TRBD2 (5 bases each). V lost 2 bases to trimming and J lost 7 bases, with 12 bases between them. The CDR3 length is 13 residues. Germline CDR1 SGHTA, CDR2 FQGNSA. The CDR3 sequence is CASSLPYGTEQYF. The CDR3 coding sequence is TGTGCCAGCAGCTTACCGTACGGGACGGAGCAGTACTTC.

The chain couples TRBV6-2 or TRBV6-3 to TRBJ1-2, with D maybe TRBD1 (6 bases). The ends were cut back, 6 bases at V and 5 bases at J, with 10 bases in the middle. The CDR3 extends over 12 amino acids. CDR1 is MNHEY and CDR2 is SVGEGT in the germline V gene. As DNA, the CDR3 is TGTGCCAGCAGCCAAGGACAGTATGGCTACACCTTC. Amino acid sequence: CASSQGQYGYTF.

This clonotype occurred a few times. CDR3 residues: CASSYGAGRGDTQYF. The CDR3 DNA reads as TGTGCCAGCAGTTACGGGGCAGGGAGGGGAGATACGCAGTATTTT. The rearrangement links TRBV6-5 to TRBJ2-3, with 7 bases matching TRBD2. Per germline, CDR1 MNHEY and CDR2 SVGAGI. V trimming: 2 bases; J trimming: 5 bases; junction bases outside the gene matches: 7. The length of the CDR3 is 15 residues.

Ten or more counts support this clonotype. The rearrangement links TRBV15 to TRBJ1-4, with D tentatively TRBD1 (5 bases). CDR1 LNHNV and CDR2 YYDKDF come from the germline V gene (reference sequence). CDR3 size: 15 residues. V lost 0 bases and J lost 8, with 13 bases in between. The CDR3 sequence: CATSRDRGWDEKLFF. The CDR3 DNA sequence: TGTGCCACCAGCAGAGACCGGGGCTGGGACGAAAAACTGTTTTTT.

The chain recombines TRBV5-1 with TRBJ2-5, with 9 positions matching TRBD1. The ends lost 2 bases at V and 6 bases at J; junction bases unmatched: 8. Germline V gene sequence: CDR1 SGHRS, CDR2 YFSETQ. This CDR3 comprises 15 residues. CDR3 bases: TGCGCCAGCAGCTTATGGACAGGGGAGCAACAGACCCAGTACTTC. Protein: CASSLWTGEQQTQYF.

The chain's CDR3 is CASGSPQPGETQYF. The CDR3 DNA is TGTGCCAGCGGATCCCCCCAACCCGGCGAGACCCAGTACTTC. This sequence joins TRBV6-1 and TRBJ2-5; no reliable D call. The germline V and J ends were trimmed by 8 bases and 5 bases, with 18 bases remaining between them. This CDR3 contains 14 residues. Germline lookup yields CDR1 MNHNS and CDR2 SASEGT.

A word on this clonotype: At one of its ends the junction is not consistent with the germline gene, which may arise from a read error. The chain's CDR3 is CCARDGDRGDTGELFF. The CDR3 nucleotides read TGCTGTGCTAGAGATGGGGACAGGGGCGACACCGGGGAGCTGTTTTTT. The genes are TRBV20-1 and TRBJ2-2; TRBD1 aligns across 10 bases. Germline V gene sequence: CDR1 DFQATT, CDR2 SNEGSKA (reference sequence). The CDR3 is 16 amino acids.

This clonotype was found many times. The chain carries TRBV7-2 and TRBJ2-5; D is perhaps TRBD1 (5 bases). Germline assignment: CDR1 SGHTA and CDR2 FQGNSA. This CDR3 has 14 amino acids. The V gene lost 3 bases and the J gene lost 0 bases, with 8 bases spanning the gap. The CDR3 loop is CASSLTAYQETQYF. The DNA for the CDR3 is TGTGCCAGCAGCTTGACAGCTTACCAAGAGACCCAGTACTTC.

This clonotype was seen a handful of times. The chain recombines TRBV7-2 with TRBJ2-3; D gene ambiguous. The V end was cut by 1 base, the J end by 0 bases, with 8 bases between. The CDR3 sequence is 15 residues long. Germline CDR1 reads SGHTA; CDR2 reads FQGNSA. The DNA for the CDR3 is TGTGCCAGCAGCTTAGTAGTGGGGAGCACAGATACGCAGTATTTT. It encodes CASSLVVGSTDTQYF.

This clonotype has only a few counts. This rearrangement joins TRBV5-1 to TRBJ2-6; D may be TRBD1 or TRBD2 (5 bases each). Germline CDR1 SGHRS, CDR2 YFSETQ. The V and J ends lost 5 bases and 4 bases respectively, with 19 bases between them. CDR3 size: 17 residues. This CDR3 is CASRTGTALGGANVLTF. The CDR3 nucleotides are TGCGCCAGCAGGACCGGGACGGCCCTCGGCGGGGCCAACGTCCTGACTTTC.

This clonotype was recorded a few times. The chain is built from TRBV4-1 and TRBJ1-1; D is possibly TRBD1 (5 bases). This CDR3 comprises 16 residues. Trimming stripped 4 bases from V and 1 base from J, with 16 bases between. Germline V gives CDR1 MGHRA, CDR2 YSYEKL. CDR3: CASSLASQGSNTEAFF. Here the CDR3 DNA reads TGCGCCAGCAGCCTAGCAAGTCAGGGCTCGAACACTGAAGCTTTCTTT.

The chain is built from TRBV7-2 and TRBJ2-2; a possible D gene is TRBD2 (7 bases). The CDR3 runs 15 residues. The V end lost 1 base, the J end lost 7 bases, and 13 bases lay between the germline ends. In germline, CDR1 is SGHTA, CDR2 FQGNSA. CDR3 nucleotide sequence: TGTGCCAGCAGCTTAGTCGCGGGGGCGCTCGGGGAGCTGTTTTTT. This gives the protein CASSLVAGALGELFF.

The gene calls are TRBV10-3 and TRBJ2-3; unclear D gene. The CDR3 consists of 13 residues. Trimming took off 11 bases at V and 2 bases at J, with 14 bases between the two ends. Germline lookup yields CDR1 ENHRY and CDR2 SYGVKD. The CDR3 nucleotides are TGTGCCTCACTCGGGTTCGCCACAGATACGCAGTATTTT. It codes for CASLGFATDTQYF.

This clonotype has just a few counts. In DNA, the CDR3 is TGTGCCAGCAGGGCTACTAGGGCTAGCACAGATACGCAGTATTTT. Translated: CASRATRASTDTQYF. The V gene is TRBV7-2, the J gene TRBJ2-3, with D perhaps TRBD2 (5 bases). The CDR3 sequence is 15 residues long. V shed 6 bases and J shed 0 bases, with 13 bases lying between them. In germline, CDR1 is SGHTA, CDR2 FQGNSA.

This clonotype appeared a few times. The chain links TRBV18 to TRBJ2-4; perhaps TRBD1 as D (5 bases). Trimming removed 8 bases from V and 1 base from J, with 15 bases in between. Germline V gene lookup returns CDR1 KGHSH and CDR2 LQKENI. The CDR3 totals 15 residues. CDR3 protein: CASERKGLAKNIQYF. The DNA for the CDR3 is TGTGCCAGCGAACGGAAGGGGTTGGCCAAAAACATTCAGTACTTC.

The chain links TRBV4-3 to TRBJ2-1; the D gene is possibly TRBD2 (6 bases). The germline V and J ends were trimmed by 1 base and 15 bases, with 13 bases remaining between them. CDR3 length: 12 amino acids. Germline lookup yields CDR1 LGHNA and CDR2 YSLEER. The CDR3 region has the DNA TGCGCCAGCAGCCAAGGAGGGGCGGGGCCGTTCTTC. It encodes CASSQGGAGPFF.

The table lists this clonotype with a few counts. The chain employs TRBV5-4 and TRBJ2-3; possible D gene TRBD1, 6 bases. The CDR3 covers 13 residues. Germline CDR1 reads SGHNT; CDR2 reads YYREEE (reference sequence). V lost 4 bases to trimming and J lost 3 bases, with 9 bases between them. The CDR3 sequence: CASSATGTDTQYF. The DNA for the CDR3 is TGTGCCAGCAGCGCCACAGGGACAGATACGCAGTATTTT.

This clonotype has just a few counts. V is TRBV6-1 and J is TRBJ2-1; 10 bases are shared with TRBD2. The germline V gene has CDR1 MNHNS and CDR2 SASEGT. The trim removed 5 bases at V and 4 bases at J, leaving 8 bases unmatched. The CDR3 runs to 16 residues. The CDR3 loop is CASSPSLAGAYNEQFF. CDR3 DNA: TGTGCCAGCAGTCCCAGTCTAGCGGGGGCTTACAATGAGCAGTTCTTC.

The chain couples TRBV2 to TRBJ1-6; D not resolved. Germline CDR1 reads SNHLY; CDR2 reads FYNNEI. Between the trimmed V and J ends, which lost 7 bases and 9 bases, there was a span of 13 bases. The CDR3 is made up of 13 amino acids. The CDR3 region is CASNAGWSSPLHF. CDR3 DNA sequence: TGTGCCAGCAACGCAGGTTGGAGTTCACCCCTCCACTTT.

This clonotype was found a few times. The chain employs TRBV4-1 and TRBJ1-5; D may be TRBD1 (5 bases). The CDR3 length is 16 residues. Germline CDR1 MGHRA, CDR2 YSYEKL. Between the trimmed V and J ends, which lost 1 base and 1 base, there was a span of 11 bases. In DNA, the CDR3 is TGCGCCAGCAGCCAAGGCACCCCAGGGAGCAATCAGCCCCAGCATTTT. This sequence encodes CASSQGTPGSNQPQHF.

V and J are TRBV28 and TRBJ2-7, with D perhaps TRBD1 (6 bases). Germline V gene lookup returns CDR1 MDHEN and CDR2 SYDVKM. This CDR3 has 13 residues. Trimming pared 5 bases from V and 3 bases from J, leaving 11 bases between. The chain's CDR3 is CASSLRTDYEQYV. The CDR3 nucleotides are TGTGCCAGCAGTCTTCGGACAGACTACGAGCAGTACGTC.

The chain uses TRBV30 and TRBJ1-1, with D unclear. The germline V gene has CDR1 GTSNPN and CDR2 SVGIG (reference sequence). This CDR3 is 12 amino acids long. Trimming pared 4 bases from V and 0 bases from J, leaving 6 bases between. The CDR3 sequence is CAWKSLNTEAFF. The CDR3 DNA reads as TGTGCCTGGAAAAGTTTGAACACTGAAGCTTTCTTT.

In its sample, this clonotype was seen a few times. This rearrangement joins TRBV4-2 to TRBJ1-5, with D unclear. Deletions cut 0 bases from V and 7 bases from J, with 13 bases between. From germline, CDR1 is LGHNA and CDR2 YNFKEQ. The CDR3 sequence is 15 residues long. The chain's CDR3 is CASSQEFQAGQPQHF. CDR3 nucleotide sequence: TGTGCCAGCAGCCAAGAATTCCAGGCCGGGCAGCCCCAGCATTTT.

The rearrangement uses TRBV7-2 and TRBJ2-3, with TRBD2 matching 12 bases. V lost 1 base to trimming and J lost 6 bases; unmatched junction nucleotides: 5. Germline loops: CDR1 SGHTA, CDR2 FQGNSA. The CDR3 has 16 amino acids. In nucleotides, the CDR3 is TGTGCCAGCAGCTTAGACCGGACTAGCGGGGTCGATACGCAGTATTTT. Protein: CASSLDRTSGVDTQYF.

J is TRBJ2-1 and V is TRBV11-2, with 7 bases that match TRBD2. J gave up 10 bases and V 7 bases, and 13 bases lay outside the gene matches. The germline CDR1 and CDR2 sequences are SGHAT and FQNNGV. This CDR3 comprises 14 residues. The CDR3 bases are TGTGCCAGCACCCCCCTGGGAGGGGTGGGGGAGCAGTTCTTC. Protein product: CASTPLGGVGEQFF. The variable domain in full, with the rest retrieved from reference TRBV11-2 and TRBJ2-1, is EAGVAQSPRYKIIEKRQSVAFWCNPISGHATLYWYQQILGQGPKLLIQFQNNGVVDDSQLPKDRFSAERLKGVDSTLKIQPAKLEDSAVYLCASTPLGGVGEQFFGPGTRLTVL.

CDR3 nucleotides: TGTGCCATCAGTGAGTCGGTGCAGGGAGAGACCCAGTACTTC. This encodes CAISESVQGETQYF. This chain links TRBV10-3 with TRBJ2-5, with a tentative D call TRBD1 (5 bases). The germline gives CDR1 ENHRY, CDR2 SYGVKD. V lost 0 bases to trimming and J lost 4 bases, with 9 bases between them. The CDR3 is made up of 14 amino acids.

This clonotype occurred a few times. The chain is built from TRBV5-5 and TRBJ2-3; D assignment may be TRBD1 or TRBD2 (6 bases each). The CDR3 has 17 amino acids. Germline-derived CDR1 and CDR2 are SGHKS and YYEKEE (reference sequence). V was shortened by 6 bases and J by 3 bases, with 23 bases between the two germline ends. In DNA, the CDR3 is TGTGCCAGCACCCCCACCCGCCGGGGGCTAGGAACAGATACGCAGTATTTT. Translation gives CASTPTRRGLGTDTQYF. The variable domain in full, with the rest retrieved from reference TRBV5-5 and TRBJ2-3, is DAGVTQSPTHLIKTRGQQVTLRCSPISGHKSVSWYQQVLGQGPQFIFQYYEKEERGRGNFPDRFSARQFPNYSSELNVNALLLGDSALYLCASTPTRRGLGTDTQYFGPGTRLTVL.